This T cell receptor beta chain was sequenced during a study of blood T cells in healthy people across ages (dated by TCRdb to 2014 to 2015). Concerning the study at large: In model experiments, roughly one uniquely barcoded TCR beta cDNA molecule per two T cells was captured by template switching. Donors were grouped into four age groups: young (average approximately 16 years), middle-aged (roughly 40), aged (about 60) and long-lived (approximately 78). To avoid experimental bias, donors of different ages were distributed randomly across sequencing lanes. For two donors (one aged 18 to 30 and one aged 80 or older), the study analyzed two additional independent replicas of 1 million unique cDNA reads from the same blood draw. Using deep sequencing normalized with unique cDNA molecular identifiers, the study measured how TCR beta repertoire diversity changes with age.

Sequences MNHEY (CDR1) and SVGEGT (CDR2) are obtained from the germline V gene. The germline ends are 15 bases apart after V is trimmed by 2 bases and J by 7 bases. Including the terminal cysteine and phenylalanine, the CDR3 comprises 14 residues. Solely the CDR3 DNA is kept, with 42 bases framed from the first base. What the study reported, not specific to this receptor: Since profiling was done on bulk unsorted PBMCs, naive and antigen-experienced compartments could not be conclusively compared. Observed TCR beta diversity per million T cells fell roughly linearly with age, and a significant reduction was already apparent by age around 36. Estimates of total diversity from one million sequenced T cells were regarded as lower bounds and underestimates. Because donor CMV infection status was unknown, age-related changes in expanded clonotypes were potentially confounded. The long-lived group showed more naive CD4+ T cells, fewer expanded clones and increased TCR diversity than the aged group, suggesting age selection. A strong correlation was found between observed TCR beta diversity and the percentage of naive T cells measured by flow cytometry.

The library was generated by 5' RACE. Instrument used: Illumina HiSeq 2500. The second PCR ran for roughly 6 to 11 cycles and used a J-beta primer mix along with a sample-barcoded 5' primer. Each TCR beta cDNA molecule received a unique molecular identifier from a template-switch 5' adaptor carrying 12 random nucleotides. Each sample yielded at least 3 million CDR3-containing paired-end reads. First-strand cDNA was synthesized from all RNA with the Mint cDNA synthesis kit, primed by a TRBC-specific oligonucleotide. All cDNA was treated with uracil-DNA glycosylase and then went through a first 18-cycle PCR with the universal primers M1SS and BC2_uni_R. Concerning the study's data processing: Each sample was normalized by randomly selecting 1 million high-quality reads, each carrying a distinct molecular identifier. Instead of being binned into consensus sequences, reads that shared molecular identifiers were thrown out. MiTCR, run with a Q25 quality threshold and the strictest error-elimination algorithm, handled CDR3 identification, clonotype clustering and error correction. Lower-bound total TCR beta diversity was estimated with a nonparametric unseen species model using Euler transformation. The public reads were reanalyzed by TCRdb: fastp trimming at Q25, MiXCR alignment, in-frame beta chains only. Rows with a matching CDR3 protein are joined into one entry that keeps the most common DNA and genes. The authors' filters were not applied to this entry. This sample gives approximately 690,000 distinct CDR3 sequences in total; around 43% of them show up just once. The leading ten clones occupy about 30% of the sample.

Worth noting for this clonotype: No antigen is known for it. The sample holds no much larger clone one base away, and base qualities are not on file.

Systemically healthy Caucasian individuals from Russia, some 36 in total and aged about 6 to 100 years, were included as donors. Approximately 10 milliliters of peripheral blood were collected from each donor into EDTA-treated Vacutainer tubes. Ficoll-Paque density-gradient centrifugation was used to isolate PBMCs, with at least 6.5 million obtained per sample. Total RNA was extracted from PBMCs with Trizol reagent, with at least 6 micrograms obtained per sample. For every donor, an aliquot of PBMCs went through flow cytometry to measure the percentages of naive CD45RAhigh/CD27high T cells. The receptor's source is a man of 80 years or more in good health. The sequencing sample was made of blood. The chain couples TRBV6-2 or TRBV6-3 to TRBJ2-7; the D gene cannot be named for sure. The encoded CDR3 is CASSYLGNGVEQYF. The nucleotides read TGTGCCAGCAGTTACCTCGGAAATGGAGTAGAGCAGTACTTC.